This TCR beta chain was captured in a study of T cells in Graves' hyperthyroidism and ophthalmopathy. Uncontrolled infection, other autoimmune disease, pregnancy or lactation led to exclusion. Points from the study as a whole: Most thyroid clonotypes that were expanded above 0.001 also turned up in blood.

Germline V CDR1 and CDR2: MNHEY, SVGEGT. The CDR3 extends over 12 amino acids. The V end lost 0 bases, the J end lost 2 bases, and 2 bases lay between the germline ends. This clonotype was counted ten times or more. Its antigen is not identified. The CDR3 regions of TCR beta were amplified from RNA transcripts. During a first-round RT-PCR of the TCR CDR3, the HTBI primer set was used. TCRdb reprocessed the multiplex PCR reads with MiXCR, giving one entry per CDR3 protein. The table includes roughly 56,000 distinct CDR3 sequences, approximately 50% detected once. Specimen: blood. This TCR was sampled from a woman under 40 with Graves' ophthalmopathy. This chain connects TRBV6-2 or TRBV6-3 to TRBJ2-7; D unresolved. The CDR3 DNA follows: TGTGCCAGCAGTTACTCGGCCTACGAGCAGTACTTC. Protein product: CASSYSAYEQYF.